This T cell receptor (beta chain) was captured in a study of CD8+CD57+ T cells in acquired aplastic anemia. The V gene's germline CDR1 is MNHEY and CDR2 SVGAGI. With 1 base clipped from V and 5 bases from J, the junction kept 9 bases outside the gene matches. This CDR3 has 17 residues. Findings and limits, study-wide: Some 31 CD8+ CDR3 sequences were shared between patients and controls.

Genomic DNA served as template for TCR beta VDJ and CDR3 profiling. TCRdb used MiXCR to reprocess the reads, holding one entry per CDR3 protein. The sample lists 90,000 to 120,000 distinct CDR3 sequences; roughly 51% were seen once. This clonotype was seen at least ten times. The antigen is not known. The sample was sorted CD4+, CD8+, or CD8+CD57+ T cells (not recorded which) from PBMCs. This chain links TRBV6-5 with TRBJ1-2; TRBD1 aligns across 11 bases. The TCR originated in a human donor in good health, serving as a control. In nucleotides, the CDR3 is TGTGCCAGCAGTTACTACGGGACAGGGGGATTCGGGTATGGCTACACCTTC. Residues: CASSYYGTGGFGYGYTF.